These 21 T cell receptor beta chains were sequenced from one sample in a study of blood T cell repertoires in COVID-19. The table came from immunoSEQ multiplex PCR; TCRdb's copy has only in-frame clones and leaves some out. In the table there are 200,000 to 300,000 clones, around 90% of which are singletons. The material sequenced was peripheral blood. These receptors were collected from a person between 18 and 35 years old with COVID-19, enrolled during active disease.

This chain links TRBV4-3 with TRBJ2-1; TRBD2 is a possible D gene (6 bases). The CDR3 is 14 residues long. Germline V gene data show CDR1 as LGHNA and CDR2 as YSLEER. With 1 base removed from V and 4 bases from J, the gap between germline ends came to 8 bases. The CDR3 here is CASSQGRGYNEQFF. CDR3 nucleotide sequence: TGCGCCAGCAGCCAAGGTCGGGGGTACAATGAGCAGTTCTTC.

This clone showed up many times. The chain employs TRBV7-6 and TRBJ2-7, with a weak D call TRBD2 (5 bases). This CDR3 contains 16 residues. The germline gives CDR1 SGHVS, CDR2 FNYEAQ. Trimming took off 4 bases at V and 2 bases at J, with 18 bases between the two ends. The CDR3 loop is CASSSLPTPGAYEQYF. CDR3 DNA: TGTGCCAGCAGCTCCCTCCCCACTCCCGGGGCCTACGAGCAGTACTTC.

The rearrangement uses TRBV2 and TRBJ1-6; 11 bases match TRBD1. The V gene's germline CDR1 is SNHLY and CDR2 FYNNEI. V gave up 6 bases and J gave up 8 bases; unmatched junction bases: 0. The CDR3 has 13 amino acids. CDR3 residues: CASRGQGDSPLHF. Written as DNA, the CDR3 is TGTGCCAGCAGGGGACAGGGGGATTCACCCCTCCACTTT.

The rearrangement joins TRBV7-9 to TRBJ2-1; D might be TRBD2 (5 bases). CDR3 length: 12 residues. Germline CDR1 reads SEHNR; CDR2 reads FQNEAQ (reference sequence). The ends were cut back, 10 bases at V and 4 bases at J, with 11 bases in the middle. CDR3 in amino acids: CAILARYNEQFF. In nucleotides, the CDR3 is TGTGCCATCCTAGCCAGGTACAATGAGCAGTTCTTC.

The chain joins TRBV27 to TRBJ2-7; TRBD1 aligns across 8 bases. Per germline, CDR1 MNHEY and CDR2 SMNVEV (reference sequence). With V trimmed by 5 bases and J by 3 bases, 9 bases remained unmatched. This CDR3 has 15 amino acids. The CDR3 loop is CASSPDPTGDYEQYF. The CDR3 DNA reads TGTGCCAGCAGTCCAGACCCGACAGGGGACTACGAGCAGTACTTC.

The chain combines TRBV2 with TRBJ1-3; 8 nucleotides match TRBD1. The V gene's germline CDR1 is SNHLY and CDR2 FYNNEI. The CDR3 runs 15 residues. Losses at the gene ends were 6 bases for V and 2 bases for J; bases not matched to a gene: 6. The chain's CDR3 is CASSRTTGAGNTIYF. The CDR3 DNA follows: TGTGCCAGCAGCCGCACGACAGGGGCTGGAAACACCATATATTTT.

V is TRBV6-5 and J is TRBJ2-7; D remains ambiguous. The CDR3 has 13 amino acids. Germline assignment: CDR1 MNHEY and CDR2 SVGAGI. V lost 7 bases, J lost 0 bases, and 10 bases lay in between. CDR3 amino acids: CASTHSSSYEQYF. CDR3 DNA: TGTGCCAGCACCCACAGTAGCTCCTACGAGCAGTACTTC.

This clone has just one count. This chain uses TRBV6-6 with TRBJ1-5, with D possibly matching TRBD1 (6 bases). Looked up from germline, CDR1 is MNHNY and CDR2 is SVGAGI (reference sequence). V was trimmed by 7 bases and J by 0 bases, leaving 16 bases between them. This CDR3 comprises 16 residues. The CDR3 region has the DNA TGTGCCAGCACCTTAGGGGGAGGGAATAGCAATCAGCCCCAGCATTTT. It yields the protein CASTLGGGNSNQPQHF.

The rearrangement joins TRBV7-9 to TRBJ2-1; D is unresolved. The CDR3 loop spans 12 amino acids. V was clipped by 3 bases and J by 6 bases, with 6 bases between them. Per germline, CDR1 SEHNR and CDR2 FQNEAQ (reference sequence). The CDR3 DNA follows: TGTGCCAGCAGCTTCTCCCCCAATGAGCAGTTCTTC. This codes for CASSFSPNEQFF.

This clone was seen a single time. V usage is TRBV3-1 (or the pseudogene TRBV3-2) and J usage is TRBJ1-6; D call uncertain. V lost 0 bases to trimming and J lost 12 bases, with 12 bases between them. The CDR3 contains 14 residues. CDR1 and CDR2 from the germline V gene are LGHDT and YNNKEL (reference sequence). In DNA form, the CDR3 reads TGTGCCAGCAGCCAAGATCGCTTGAGAAGACCCCTCCACTTT. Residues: CASSQDRLRRPLHF.

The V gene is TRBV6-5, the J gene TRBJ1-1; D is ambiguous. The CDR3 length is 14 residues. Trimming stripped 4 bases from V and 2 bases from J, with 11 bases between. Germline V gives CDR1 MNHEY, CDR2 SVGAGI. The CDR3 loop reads CASSSGSANTEAFF. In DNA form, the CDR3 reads TGTGCCAGCAGTTCGGGGTCAGCCAACACTGAAGCTTTCTTT.

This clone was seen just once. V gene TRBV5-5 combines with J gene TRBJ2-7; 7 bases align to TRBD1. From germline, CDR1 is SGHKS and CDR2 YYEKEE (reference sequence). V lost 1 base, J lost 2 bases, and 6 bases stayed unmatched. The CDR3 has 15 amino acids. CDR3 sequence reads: CASSLSRGSTYEQYF. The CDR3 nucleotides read TGTGCCAGCAGCTTGAGCAGGGGGAGCACCTACGAGCAGTACTTC. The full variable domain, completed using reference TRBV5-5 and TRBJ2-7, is DAGVTQSPTHLIKTRGQQVTLRCSPISGHKSVSWYQQVLGQGPQFIFQYYEKEERGRGNFPDRFSARQFPNYSSELNVNALLLGDSALYLCASSLSRGSTYEQYFGPGTRLTVT.

CDR3 loop: CASSFRTGQETQYF. As DNA, the CDR3 is TGCGCCAGCAGCTTTCGGACAGGGCAAGAGACCCAGTACTTC. V usage is TRBV4-3 and J usage is TRBJ2-5, with 8 nucleotides matching TRBD1. The CDR3 has 14 residues. Looked up from germline, CDR1 is LGHNA and CDR2 is YSLEER. Trimming removed 5 bases from V and 2 bases from J; junction bases left unmatched: 4.

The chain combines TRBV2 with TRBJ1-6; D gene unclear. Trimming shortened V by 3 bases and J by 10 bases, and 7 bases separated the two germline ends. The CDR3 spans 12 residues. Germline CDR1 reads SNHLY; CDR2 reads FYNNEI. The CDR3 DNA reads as TGTGCCAGCAGTGATGGCAGATCACCCCTCCACTTT. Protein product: CASSDGRSPLHF.

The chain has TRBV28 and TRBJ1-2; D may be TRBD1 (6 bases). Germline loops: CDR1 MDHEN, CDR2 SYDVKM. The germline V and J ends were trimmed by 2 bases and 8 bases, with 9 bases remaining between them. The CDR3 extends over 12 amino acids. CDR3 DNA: TGTGCCAGCAGTTTAAACAGGGTCGGCTACACCTTC. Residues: CASSLNRVGYTF.

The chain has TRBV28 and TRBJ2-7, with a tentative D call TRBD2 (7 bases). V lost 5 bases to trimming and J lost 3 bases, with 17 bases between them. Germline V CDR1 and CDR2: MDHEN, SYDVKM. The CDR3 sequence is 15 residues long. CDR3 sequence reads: CASSTTGTTNYEQYF. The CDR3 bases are TGTGCCAGCAGTACAACAGGGACTACAAACTACGAGCAGTACTTC.

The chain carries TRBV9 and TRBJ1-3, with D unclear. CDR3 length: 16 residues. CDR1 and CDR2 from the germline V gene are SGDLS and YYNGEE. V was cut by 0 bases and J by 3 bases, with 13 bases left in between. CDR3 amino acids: CASSVGGNLYGNTIYF. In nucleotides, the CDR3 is TGTGCCAGCAGCGTAGGAGGGAACCTGTATGGAAACACCATATATTTT.

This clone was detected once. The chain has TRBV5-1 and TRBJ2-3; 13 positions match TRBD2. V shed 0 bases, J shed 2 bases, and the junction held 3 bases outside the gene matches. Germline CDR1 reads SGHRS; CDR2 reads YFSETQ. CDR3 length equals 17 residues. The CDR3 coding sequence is TGCGCCAGCAGCTTGGGGGGACTAGCGGGACACACAGATACGCAGTATTTT. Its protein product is CASSLGGLAGHTDTQYF.

DNA of the CDR3: TGTGCCAGCAGTGAGGAGACGAGATCACCCCTCCACTTT. This sequence encodes CASSEETRSPLHF. V gene TRBV6-1 combines with J gene TRBJ1-6; D call uncertain. The CDR3 extends over 13 amino acids. V was shortened by 3 bases and J by 10 bases, with 10 bases between the two germline ends. Germline loops: CDR1 MNHNS, CDR2 SASEGT.

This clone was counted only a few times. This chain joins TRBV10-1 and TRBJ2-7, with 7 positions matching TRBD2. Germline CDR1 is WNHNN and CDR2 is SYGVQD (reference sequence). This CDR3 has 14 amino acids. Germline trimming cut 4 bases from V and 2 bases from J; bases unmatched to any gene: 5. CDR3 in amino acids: CASSVGGRPYEQYF. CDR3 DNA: TGCGCCAGCAGTGTTGGCGGGAGACCCTACGAGCAGTACTTC.

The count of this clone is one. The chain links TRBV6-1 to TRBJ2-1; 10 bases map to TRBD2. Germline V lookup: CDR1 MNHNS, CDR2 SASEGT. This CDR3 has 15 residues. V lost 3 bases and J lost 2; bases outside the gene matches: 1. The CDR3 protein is CASSETSGPYNEQFF. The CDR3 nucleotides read TGTGCCAGCAGTGAGACTAGCGGGCCCTACAATGAGCAGTTCTTC.